Listed here are 3 T cell receptor beta chains from one sample, sequenced in a study of cytomegalovirus exposure and HLA in healthy donors. Primers included in the PCR were 60 Vbeta and 13 Jbeta primers. TCRdb's table, derived via immunoSEQ multiplex PCR, lists solely in-frame clones and lacks some. The repertoire holds 55,000 to 70,000 clones, 86% seen once, with roughly 2% in the top ten. The specimen was PBMCs. Receptors originate from a woman between 25 and 40 years old in good health and CMV-seronegative.

The chain carries TRBV11-3 and TRBJ2-5; 9 nucleotides line up with TRBD1. The J call could be wrong; TRBJ2-7 is a better fit for the DNA end. Germline V lookup: CDR1 SGHNT, CDR2 YENEEA. This CDR3 has 15 residues. In DNA form, the CDR3 reads TGTGCCAGCAGCCAAACCGGGACAGGGAGGCACGAGCAGTACTTC. This codes for CASSQTGTGRHEQYF.

J is TRBJ2-3 and V is TRBV19, with unresolved D. Trimming left V 5 bases short and J 6 bases short, with 12 bases between. Germline V gene sequence: CDR1 LNHDA, CDR2 SQIVND (reference sequence). The CDR3 is 13 amino acids. Here the CDR3 reads CASSVVRVDTQYF. CDR3 DNA: TGTGCCAGTAGTGTAGTACGGGTGGATACGCAGTATTTT.

This chain links TRBV7-2 with TRBJ2-5; 11 bases line up with TRBD2. CDR1 is SGHTA and CDR2 is FQGNSA in the germline V gene. V shed 1 base, J shed 2 bases, and the junction held 9 bases outside the gene matches. The CDR3 is 18 amino acids. In DNA form, the CDR3 reads TGTGCCAGCAGCTTAGGCCCCTCGACTAGCGGGAAGCAAGAGACCCAGTACTTC. Its translation is CASSLGPSTSGKQETQYF.